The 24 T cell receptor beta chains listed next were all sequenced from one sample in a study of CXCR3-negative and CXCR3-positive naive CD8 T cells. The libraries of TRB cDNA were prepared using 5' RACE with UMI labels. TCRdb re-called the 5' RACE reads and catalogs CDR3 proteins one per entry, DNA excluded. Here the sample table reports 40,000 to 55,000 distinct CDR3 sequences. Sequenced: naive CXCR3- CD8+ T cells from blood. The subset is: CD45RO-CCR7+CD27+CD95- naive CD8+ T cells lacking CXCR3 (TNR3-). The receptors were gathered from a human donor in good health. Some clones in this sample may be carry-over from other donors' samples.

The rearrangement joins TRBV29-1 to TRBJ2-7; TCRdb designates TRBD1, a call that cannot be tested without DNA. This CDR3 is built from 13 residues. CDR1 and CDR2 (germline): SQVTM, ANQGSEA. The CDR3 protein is CSVEWGQPYEQYF.

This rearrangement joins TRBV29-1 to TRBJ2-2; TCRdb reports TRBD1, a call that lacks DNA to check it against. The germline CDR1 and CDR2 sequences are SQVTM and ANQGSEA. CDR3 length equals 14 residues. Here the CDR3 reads CSVVGTGNTGELFF.

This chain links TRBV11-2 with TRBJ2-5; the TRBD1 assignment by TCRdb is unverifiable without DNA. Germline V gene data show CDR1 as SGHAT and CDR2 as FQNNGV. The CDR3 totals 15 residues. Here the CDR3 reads CASRPGEYPQETQYF.

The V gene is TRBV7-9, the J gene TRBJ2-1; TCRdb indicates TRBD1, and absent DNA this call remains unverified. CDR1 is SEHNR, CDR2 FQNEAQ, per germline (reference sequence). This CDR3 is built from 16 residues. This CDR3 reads CASSSGSGVSYNEQFF.

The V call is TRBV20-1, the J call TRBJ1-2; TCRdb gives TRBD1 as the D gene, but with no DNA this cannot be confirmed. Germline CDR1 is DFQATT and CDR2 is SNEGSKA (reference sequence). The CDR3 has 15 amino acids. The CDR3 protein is CSARDPDRVADGYTF.

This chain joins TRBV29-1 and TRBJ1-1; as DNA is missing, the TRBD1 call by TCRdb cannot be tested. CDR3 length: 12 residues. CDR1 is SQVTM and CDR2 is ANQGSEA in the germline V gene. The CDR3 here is CSVAGRTGRTFF.

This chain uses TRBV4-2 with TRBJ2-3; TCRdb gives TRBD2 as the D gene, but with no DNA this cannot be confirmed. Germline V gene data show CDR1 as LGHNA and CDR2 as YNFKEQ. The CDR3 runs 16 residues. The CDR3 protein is CASSHGSGGWADTQYF.

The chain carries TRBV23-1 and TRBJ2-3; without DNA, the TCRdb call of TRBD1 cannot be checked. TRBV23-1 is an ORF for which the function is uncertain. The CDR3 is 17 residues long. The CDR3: CASSRSPGHYNPDTQYF.

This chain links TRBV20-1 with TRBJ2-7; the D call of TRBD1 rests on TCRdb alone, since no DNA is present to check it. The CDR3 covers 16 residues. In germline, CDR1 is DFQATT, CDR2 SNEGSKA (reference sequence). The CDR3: CSVQIIPVTGIYEQYF.

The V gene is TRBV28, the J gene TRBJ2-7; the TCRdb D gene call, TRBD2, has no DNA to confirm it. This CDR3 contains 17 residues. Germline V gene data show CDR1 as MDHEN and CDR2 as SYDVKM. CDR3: CASSFGYGRASSYEQYF.

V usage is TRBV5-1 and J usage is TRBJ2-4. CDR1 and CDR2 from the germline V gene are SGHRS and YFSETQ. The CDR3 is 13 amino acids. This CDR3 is CASSTLAKNIQYF.

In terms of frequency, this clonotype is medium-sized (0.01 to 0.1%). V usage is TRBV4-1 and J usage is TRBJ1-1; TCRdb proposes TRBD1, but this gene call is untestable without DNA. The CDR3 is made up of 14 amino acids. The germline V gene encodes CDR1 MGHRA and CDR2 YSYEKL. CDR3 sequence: CASSRTTGVPEAFF.

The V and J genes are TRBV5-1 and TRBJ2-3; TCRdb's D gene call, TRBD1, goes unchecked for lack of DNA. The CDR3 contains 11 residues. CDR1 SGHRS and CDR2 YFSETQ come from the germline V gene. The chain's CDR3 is CASSLGRGQYF. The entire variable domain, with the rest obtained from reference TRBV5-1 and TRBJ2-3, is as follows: KAGVTQTPRYLIKTRGQQVTLSCSPISGHRSVSWYQQTPGQGLQFLFEYFSETQRNKGNFPGRFSGRQFSNSRSEMNVSTLELGDSALYLCASSLGRGQYFGPGTRLTVL.

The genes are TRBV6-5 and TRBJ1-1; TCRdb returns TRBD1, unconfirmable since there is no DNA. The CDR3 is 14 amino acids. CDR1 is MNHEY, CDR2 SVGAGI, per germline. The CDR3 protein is CASSDSPGPGEAFF.

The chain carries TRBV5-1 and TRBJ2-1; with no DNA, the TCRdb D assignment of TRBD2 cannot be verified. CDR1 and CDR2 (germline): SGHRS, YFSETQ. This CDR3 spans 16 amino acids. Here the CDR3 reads CASSLDGTSGSNEQFF.

CDR3 protein: CASGFDGGETQYF. This sequence joins TRBV5-6 and TRBJ2-5; TCRdb designates TRBD1, a call that cannot be tested without DNA. Germline V lookup: CDR1 SGHDT, CDR2 YYEEEE. The CDR3 length is 13 residues.

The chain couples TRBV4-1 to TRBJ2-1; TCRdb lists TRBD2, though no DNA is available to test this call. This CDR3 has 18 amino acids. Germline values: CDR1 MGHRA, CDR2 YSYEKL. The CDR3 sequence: CASSRLAGSIDSYNEQFF.

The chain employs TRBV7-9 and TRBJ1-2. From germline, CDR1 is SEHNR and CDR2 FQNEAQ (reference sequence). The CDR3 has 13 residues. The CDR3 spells CASSSRRGDGYTF.

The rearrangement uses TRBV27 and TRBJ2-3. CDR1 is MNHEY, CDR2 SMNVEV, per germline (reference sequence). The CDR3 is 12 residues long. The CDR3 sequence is CASKGPRVTQYF.

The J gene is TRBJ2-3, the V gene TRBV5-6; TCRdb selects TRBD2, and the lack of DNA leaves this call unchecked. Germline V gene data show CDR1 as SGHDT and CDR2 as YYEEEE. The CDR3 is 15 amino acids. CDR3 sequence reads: CASSHGTSGKDTQYF.

CDR3 sequence reads: CASSQVGQFYEQYF. J is TRBJ2-7 and V is TRBV28; the TRBD1 assignment by TCRdb is unverifiable without DNA. The CDR3 covers 14 residues. Germline V gene lookup returns CDR1 MDHEN and CDR2 SYDVKM.

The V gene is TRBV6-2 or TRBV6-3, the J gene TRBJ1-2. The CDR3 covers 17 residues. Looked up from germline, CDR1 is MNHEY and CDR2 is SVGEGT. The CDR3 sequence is CATAGMELDASNYGYTF.

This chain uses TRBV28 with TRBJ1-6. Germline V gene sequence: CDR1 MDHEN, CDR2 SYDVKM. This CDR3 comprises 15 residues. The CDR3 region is CASSFWAETNSPLHF.

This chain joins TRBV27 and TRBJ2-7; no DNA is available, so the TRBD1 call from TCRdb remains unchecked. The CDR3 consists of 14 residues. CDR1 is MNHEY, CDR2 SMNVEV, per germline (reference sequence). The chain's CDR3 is CASSHGAGQYEQYF.